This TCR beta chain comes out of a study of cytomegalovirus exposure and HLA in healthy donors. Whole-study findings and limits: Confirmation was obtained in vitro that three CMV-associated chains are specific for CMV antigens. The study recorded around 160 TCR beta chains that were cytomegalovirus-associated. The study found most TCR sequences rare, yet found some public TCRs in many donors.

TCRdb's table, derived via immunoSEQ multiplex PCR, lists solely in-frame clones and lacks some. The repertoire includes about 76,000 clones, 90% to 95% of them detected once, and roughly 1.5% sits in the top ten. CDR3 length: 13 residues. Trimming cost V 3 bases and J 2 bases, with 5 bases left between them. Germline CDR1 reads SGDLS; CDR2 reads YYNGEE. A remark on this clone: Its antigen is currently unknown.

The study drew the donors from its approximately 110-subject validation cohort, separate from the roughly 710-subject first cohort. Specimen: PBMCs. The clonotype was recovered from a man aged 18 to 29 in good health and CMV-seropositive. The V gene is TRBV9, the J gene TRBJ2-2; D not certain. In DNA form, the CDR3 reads TGTGCCAGCAGCGGACTTAACACCGGGGAGCTGTTTTTT. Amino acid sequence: CASSGLNTGELFF.